This T cell receptor beta chain was found in a study of PD-1 blockade in mismatch repair-deficient tumors (dated by TCRdb to 2016 to 2017). Background for the entire study: Between late 2013 and 2016, the trial enrolled 80 to 95 consecutive patients with about a dozen types of mismatch repair-deficient cancer, all of whom had received prior treatment and were progressing. Tumor-associated T cell clones in the peripheral blood of patients responding to PD-1 blockade were tracked using deep sequencing of TCR CDR3 regions.

Results and caveats for the whole study, not just this receptor: Clones residing in the tumor, which were often undetectable in blood before treatment, expanded quickly after pembrolizumab and then contracted, generally before radiologic responses. Of about 7 peptides, a few triggered clonal expansion, producing about 150 unique blood TCRs, of which about 7 were also present in tumor, and every positive peptide came from a frameshift mutation.

V and J lose 0 bases and 1 base, and a span of 8 bases separates them. The germline V gene specifies SGHRS as CDR1 and YFSETQ as CDR2. Including cysteine and phenylalanine, the CDR3 has 14 amino acids. Solely the CDR3 DNA is kept, with 42 bases framed from the first base. Turning to this clone: Which antigen it targets is not known. Per-base qualities were not stored, and no clone one base away is much larger.

This specimen's time point label, interpreted: identical roughly 11-day culture without peptide (control). Mismatch repair deficiency in every enrolled patient was established by polymerase chain reaction or immunohistochemistry. TCR sequencing was carried out for three patients who responded to pembrolizumab therapy. About 7 ELISpot-reactive candidate neoantigen peptides were each used in an approximately 10-day in vitro stimulation before TCR sequencing. A control culture without peptide was run identically and served as baseline for clone fold-change calculations. Pembrolizumab PD-1 blockade was prospectively tested in advanced mismatch repair-deficient cancers, regardless of tissue of origin, in the phase II trial. Library construction relied on the immunoSEQ multiplex PCR assay. In the paper's pipeline: A clone was defined as neoantigen-specific if the clone expanded significantly to the relevant peptide but showed no significant expansion to any other peptide tested. The source is immuneACCESS, and TCRdb retained only in-frame sequences with V and J called. Part of the clones is not carried over; for the studies checked, unresolved V genes explain less than half of this, and the remainder is unexplained. Clone size and V and J calls were adopted from that table, with D and trimming inferred from the DNA. The sample records about 14,000 clones, about nine tenths of which are singletons. The ten largest clones take up roughly 11% of the sample.

The chain links TRBV5-1 with TRBJ2-7; no D gene can be assigned with confidence. The sample here was cells cultured in vitro, taken from a patient treated with pembrolizumab. The source of this sequence is an adult with mismatch repair-deficient cancer. The CDR3 reads as follows: CASSLVGSSYEQYF. The sequence in DNA is TGCGCCAGCAGCTTGGTTGGCAGTTCCTACGAGCAGTACTTC. Outside the CDR3, residues come from the reference TRBV5-1 and TRBJ2-7 proteins, so the full variable domain is: KAGVTQTPRYLIKTRGQQVTLSCSPISGHRSVSWYQQTPGQGLQFLFEYFSETQRNKGNFPGRFSGRQFSNSRSEMNVSTLELGDSALYLCASSLVGSSYEQYFGPGTRLTVT.